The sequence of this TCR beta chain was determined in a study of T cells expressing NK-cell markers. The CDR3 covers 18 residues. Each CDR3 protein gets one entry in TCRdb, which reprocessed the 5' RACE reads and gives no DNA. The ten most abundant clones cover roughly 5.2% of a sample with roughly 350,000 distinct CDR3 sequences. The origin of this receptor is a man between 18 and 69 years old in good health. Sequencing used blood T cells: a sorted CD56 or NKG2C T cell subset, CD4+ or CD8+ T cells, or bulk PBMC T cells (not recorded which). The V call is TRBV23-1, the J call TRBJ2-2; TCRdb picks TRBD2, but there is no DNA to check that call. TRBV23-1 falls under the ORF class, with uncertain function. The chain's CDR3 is CASSTIFIAGGPTGELFF.